The 28 T cell receptor beta chains listed next were all sequenced from one sample in a study of blood T cells in healthy people across ages (dated by TCRdb to between 2015 and 2016). Library generation was performed with 5' RACE. Sequencing used an Illumina HiSeq 2500. A second PCR of roughly 6 to 12 cycles was performed with a sample-barcoded 5' primer and a J-beta primer mix. The raw public reads went through TCRdb reprocessing: fastp at Q25, MiXCR clone calling, in-frame beta chains kept. Rows merge per CDR3 protein into single entries with the most common DNA and genes. A total of about a million distinct CDR3 sequences appear in this sample, around 48% of them only once. The ten largest account for around 15% of the sample. Sequences were obtained from blood. These receptors were taken from a man aged 25 to 40 in good health.

The gene calls are TRBV5-6 and TRBJ1-1, with TRBD1 as a possible D gene (6 bases). CDR1 is SGHDT, CDR2 YYEEEE, per germline. There are 15 residues in the CDR3. V lost 0 bases, J lost 3 bases, and 12 bases lay in between. CDR3 in amino acids: CASSLVRDTYTEAFF. The CDR3 nucleotides are TGTGCCAGCAGCTTGGTTCGGGACACTTACACTGAAGCTTTCTTT.

The V call is TRBV27, the J call TRBJ1-2, with 7 bases identical to TRBD1. The CDR3 consists of 17 residues. The junction had 15 bases not matched to a gene; V was cut back by 4 bases and J by 4 bases. CDR1 MNHEY and CDR2 SMNVEV come from the germline V gene (reference sequence). CDR3 amino acids: CASSSSRDRDRGYGYTF. For the CDR3, the DNA is TGTGCCAGCAGTTCGTCCCGTGACAGGGATCGGGGCTATGGCTACACCTTC.

V gene TRBV29-1 combines with J gene TRBJ1-2; perhaps TRBD1 as D (5 bases). CDR1 is SQVTM, CDR2 ANQGSEA, per germline. This CDR3 spans 13 amino acids. CDR3 in amino acids: CSAVGQGNYGYTF. DNA of the CDR3: TGCAGTGCCGTGGGTCAGGGCAACTATGGCTACACCTTC.

This chain joins TRBV10-3 and TRBJ1-1; D remains unclear. The CDR3 extends over 13 amino acids. Trimming removed 6 bases at V and 1 base at J, with 9 bases between. CDR1 and CDR2 (germline): ENHRY, SYGVKD. The CDR3 coding sequence is TGTGCCATCAGCCTGGACGAGAACACTGAAGCTTTCTTT. Translating gives CAISLDENTEAFF.

This clonotype was recorded a few times. The chain recombines TRBV20-1 with TRBJ1-2; TRBD1 matches at 9 bases. Germline CDR1 DFQATT, CDR2 SNEGSKA (reference sequence). The CDR3 totals 15 residues. V dropped 5 bases and J dropped 4; count of bases not matched to a gene: 11. In DNA, the CDR3 is TGCAGTGCTCGACAGAGGACAGGGGAGAGCTATGGCTACACCTTC. Its translation: CSARQRTGESYGYTF.

The genes are TRBV24-1 and TRBJ2-3; D unclear. Trimming pared 2 bases from V and 1 base from J, leaving 24 bases between. This CDR3 is built from 20 residues. Germline V gives CDR1 KGHDR, CDR2 SFDVKD. CDR3 sequence (DNA): TGTGCCACCAGTGATTCCCAGGTGGCGGAAAAGCCTGGGGGCACAGATACGCAGTATTTT. This encodes CATSDSQVAEKPGGTDTQYF.

The chain is built from TRBV29-1 and TRBJ2-7, with D perhaps TRBD1 or TRBD2 (5 bases each). V dropped 6 bases and J dropped 2 bases, with 17 bases sitting between them. The germline V gene has CDR1 SQVTM and CDR2 ANQGSEA. The CDR3 sequence is 14 residues long. CDR3 bases: TGCAGCGTGTCCCAGGGACGGTTCACCTACGAGCAGTACTTC. The encoded protein is CSVSQGRFTYEQYF.

This chain uses TRBV7-2 with TRBJ1-4, with 8 bases aligning to TRBD1. The V segment lost 2 bases and the J segment 7 bases; nucleotides outside the gene matches: 6. From germline, CDR1 is SGHTA and CDR2 FQGNSA. This CDR3 comprises 15 residues. The CDR3: CASSLSQGGSEKLFF. The DNA of the CDR3 is TGTGCCAGCAGCTTATCACAGGGGGGGAGTGAAAAACTGTTTTTT. Full variable domain (rest looked up from reference TRBV7-2 and TRBJ1-4): GAGVSQSPSNKVTEKGKDVELRCDPISGHTALYWYRQSLGQGLEFLIYFQGNSAPDKSGLPSDRFSAERTGGSVSTLTIQRTQQEDSAVYLCASSLSQGGSEKLFFGSGTQLSVL.

The rearrangement joins TRBV6-4 to TRBJ2-3, with TRBD1 as a possible D gene (6 bases). The V and J ends lost 3 bases and 4 bases respectively, with 11 bases between them. This CDR3 has 14 amino acids. The V gene's germline CDR1 is MRHNA and CDR2 SNTAGT. CDR3 protein: CASSERGGPDTQYF. The CDR3 DNA is TGTGCCAGCAGTGAGCGTGGGGGCCCAGATACGCAGTATTTT.

The chain employs TRBV5-1 and TRBJ2-1; TRBD2 might be the D (5 bases). The CDR3 sequence is 13 residues long. Trimming took 3 bases from V and 5 from J, leaving 9 bases between them. The germline V gene encodes CDR1 SGHRS and CDR2 YFSETQ. The CDR3 spells CASSSGVNNEQFF. The CDR3 bases are TGCGCCAGCAGCTCCGGGGTTAACAATGAGCAGTTCTTC.

This clonotype has ten or more counts. The chain carries TRBV27 and TRBJ2-7; 8 bases agree with TRBD1. CDR1 MNHEY and CDR2 SMNVEV come from the germline V gene (reference sequence). With V trimmed by 2 bases and J by 5 bases, 5 bases remained unmatched. The CDR3 contains 14 residues. CDR3 loop: CASSLGQGFHEQYF. The CDR3 DNA follows: TGTGCCAGCAGTTTAGGACAGGGTTTCCACGAGCAGTACTTC.

V is TRBV20-1 and J is TRBJ2-7; 9 nucleotides agree with TRBD1. The CDR3 runs to 16 residues. V lost 3 bases to trimming and J lost 2 bases; unmatched junction nucleotides: 11. Germline CDR1 DFQATT, CDR2 SNEGSKA (reference sequence). The CDR3 here is CSARSPGQGSTYEQYF. CDR3 DNA: TGCAGTGCTAGGAGTCCGGGACAGGGCTCGACCTACGAGCAGTACTTC.

The chain recombines TRBV29-1 with TRBJ2-5; D not resolved. The CDR3 consists of 12 residues. Germline lookup yields CDR1 SQVTM and CDR2 ANQGSEA. Trimming pared 4 bases from V and 0 bases from J, leaving 6 bases between. The CDR3, as DNA: TGCAGCGTTGCACAAAACCAAGAGACCCAGTACTTC. This gives the protein CSVAQNQETQYF.

This clonotype showed up just a few times. CDR3 sequence reads: CASSRDLSGYTF. CDR3 bases: TGTGCCAGCAGTAGAGACCTTTCTGGCTACACCTTC. This sequence joins TRBV25-1 and TRBJ1-2; D ambiguous. The germline V and J ends were trimmed by 5 bases and 7 bases, with 11 bases remaining between them. CDR1 and CDR2 (germline): MGHDK, SYGVNS. This CDR3 has 12 residues.

The J gene is TRBJ2-3, the V gene TRBV20-1; TRBD1 matches at 12 bases. V lost 4 bases to trimming and J lost 9 bases; unmatched junction nucleotides: 5. CDR3 length: 13 amino acids. Germline CDR1 reads DFQATT; CDR2 reads SNEGSKA (reference sequence). The CDR3 spells CSAKGQGAGTQYF. Written as DNA, the CDR3 is TGCAGTGCTAAGGGACAGGGGGCAGGGACGCAGTATTTT.

The V gene is TRBV7-2, the J gene TRBJ1-4; no definite D call. The V gene's germline CDR1 is SGHTA and CDR2 FQGNSA. There are 14 residues in the CDR3. V lost 2 bases and J 4 bases, leaving 8 bases between the germline ends. CDR3 residues: CASSLSGVNEKLFF. DNA for the CDR3: TGTGCCAGCAGCTTATCCGGGGTTAATGAAAAACTGTTTTTT.

The rearrangement links TRBV7-2 to TRBJ1-6; maybe TRBD1 (6 bases). Looked up from germline, CDR1 is SGHTA and CDR2 is FQGNSA. The V end was cut by 5 bases, the J end by 10 bases, with 18 bases between. This CDR3 spans 15 amino acids. CDR3 sequence reads: CASSPTTGLESPLHF. The CDR3 DNA is TGTGCCAGCAGCCCTACCACAGGGCTCGAGTCACCCCTCCACTTT. The entire variable domain, with the rest obtained from reference TRBV7-2 and TRBJ1-6, is as follows: GAGVSQSPSNKVTEKGKDVELRCDPISGHTALYWYRQSLGQGLEFLIYFQGNSAPDKSGLPSDRFSAERTGGSVSTLTIQRTQQEDSAVYLCASSPTTGLESPLHFGNGTRLTVT.

The chain uses TRBV9 and TRBJ2-5; no definite D call. Trimming removed 0 bases from V and 11 bases from J, with 14 bases in between. Germline V CDR1 and CDR2: SGDLS, YYNGEE. The CDR3 sequence is 13 residues long. This CDR3 reads CASSVEVPNEQYF. The CDR3 nucleotides are TGTGCCAGCAGCGTAGAGGTCCCCAATGAGCAGTACTTC.

V and J are TRBV18 and TRBJ2-5; TRBD2 aligns across 14 bases. There are 18 residues in the CDR3. Germline V gene data show CDR1 as KGHSH and CDR2 as LQKENI. J gave up 11 bases and V 0 bases, and 14 bases lay outside the gene matches. CDR3 residues: CASSPPGTSGGSAREQYF. CDR3 coding DNA: TGTGCCAGCTCACCACCGGGGACTAGCGGGGGTTCTGCGCGGGAGCAGTACTTC.

This rearrangement joins TRBV20-1 to TRBJ2-3; D gene unclear. CDR1 is DFQATT and CDR2 is SNEGSKA in the germline V gene (reference sequence). Trimming took off 5 bases at V and 2 bases at J, with 11 bases between the two ends. The CDR3 contains 13 residues. The CDR3 protein is CSAPPRVTDTQYF. Here the CDR3 DNA reads TGCAGTGCTCCACCCCGGGTCACAGATACGCAGTATTTT.

The J gene is TRBJ2-5, the V gene TRBV29-1; a weak D match, TRBD2 (6 bases). The J call is uncertain, as TRBJ2-7 better fits the DNA end. The germline gives CDR1 SQVTM, CDR2 ANQGSEA. The CDR3 contains 11 residues. In DNA, the CDR3 is TGCAGCGTTGGAGCGGGTCCCGAGCAGTACTTC. Translation: CSVGAGPEQYF.

CDR3 residues: CASSVRGFTDTQYF. The CDR3 coding sequence is TGTGCCAGCAGCGTGAGGGGGTTCACAGATACGCAGTATTTT. This chain links TRBV11-1 with TRBJ2-3, with D possibly TRBD1 on 6 matching bases. The CDR3 runs to 14 residues. V was clipped by 5 bases and J by 2 bases, with 11 bases between them. Germline CDR1 is SGHAT and CDR2 is FQDESV (reference sequence).

This clonotype was recorded a few times. V and J are TRBV20-1 and TRBJ2-3, with a possible D match to TRBD2 (5 bases). CDR3 length: 16 residues. CDR1 is DFQATT and CDR2 is SNEGSKA in the germline V gene (reference sequence). V was pared by 1 base and J by 0 bases, with 14 bases between. CDR3 residues: CSARAGVRLSTDTQYF. The DNA of the CDR3 is TGCAGTGCTAGAGCCGGGGTCCGTCTTAGCACAGATACGCAGTATTTT.

The chain employs TRBV4-1 and TRBJ1-6; D is possibly TRBD1 (5 bases). The germline CDR1 and CDR2 sequences are MGHRA and YSYEKL. CDR3 length: 16 amino acids. The germline V and J ends were trimmed by 6 bases and 9 bases, with 21 bases remaining between them. This CDR3 reads CASRQPAEGRGSPLHF. The CDR3 nucleotides are TGCGCCAGCAGGCAACCAGCGGAGGGGAGGGGTTCACCCCTCCACTTT.

In its sample, this clonotype was seen a few times. The chain recombines TRBV10-3 with TRBJ2-7, with 9 bases lining up with TRBD1. The CDR3 loop spans 16 amino acids. Germline V gives CDR1 ENHRY, CDR2 SYGVKD. V lost 5 bases and J lost 1; bases outside the gene matches: 9. The CDR3 protein is CAISPSTGTGSYEQYF. The CDR3 DNA reads as TGTGCCATCAGTCCTTCTACCGGGACAGGGTCCTACGAGCAGTACTTC.

This clonotype was seen only once. The rearrangement uses TRBV9 and TRBJ2-6, with D maybe TRBD2 (5 bases). Looked up from germline, CDR1 is SGDLS and CDR2 is YYNGEE. The CDR3 contains 16 residues. The V gene lost 5 bases and the J gene lost 0 bases, with 12 bases spanning the gap. CDR3 sequence: CASRGATSSGANVLTF. The CDR3 coding sequence is TGTGCCAGCAGAGGAGCCACTAGCTCTGGGGCCAACGTCCTGACTTTC.

This clonotype occurred a few times. The rearrangement joins TRBV20-1 to TRBJ2-5; D uncertain. Germline CDR1 reads DFQATT; CDR2 reads SNEGSKA (reference sequence). Deletions cut 6 bases from V and 2 bases from J, with 10 bases between. The CDR3 runs to 12 residues. The CDR3 reads CSASRRQETQYF. CDR3 nucleotides: TGCAGTGCCTCGCGGCGGCAAGAGACCCAGTACTTC.

This clonotype occurred many times. The rearrangement joins TRBV5-1 to TRBJ2-1; 10 bases fit TRBD2. The CDR3 has 14 amino acids. Per germline, CDR1 SGHRS and CDR2 YFSETQ. The trim removed 6 bases at V and 4 bases at J, leaving 4 bases unmatched. CDR3 coding DNA: TGCGCCAGCACCCCAGCGGGGGGGTACAATGAGCAGTTCTTC. This gives the protein CASTPAGGYNEQFF.